One and the same sample provided the 4 T cell receptor beta chains below, sequenced in a study of CD8+ T cells in alopecia areata. RNA was extracted and reverse transcribed into cDNA as the sequencing template. The repertoire was sequenced with immunoSEQ multiplex PCR; TCRdb's copy has only in-frame clones and lacks some. Among about 180,000 clones listed, around half were seen once. Documented treatment: oral pan-JAK inhibitor, 5-10 mg twice daily. Material: CD8+ T cells sorted from blood, obtained at week 24, from a patient treated with tofacitinib. The receptors come from a human donor with alopecia areata.

The chain links TRBV30 to TRBJ1-4; D unresolved. Between the trimmed V and J ends, which lost 0 bases and 4 bases, there was a span of 6 bases. The CDR3 is 13 residues long. Germline assignment: CDR1 GTSNPN and CDR2 SVGIG (reference sequence). CDR3 in amino acids: CAWSVDFNEKLFF. The CDR3 DNA reads as TGTGCCTGGAGTGTGGATTTTAATGAAAAACTGTTTTTT.

In this sample, this clone turned up many times. The chain uses TRBV14 and TRBJ1-1, with TRBD1 matching over 7 bases. The CDR3 length is 12 residues. V lost 4 bases to trimming and J lost 9 bases; unmatched junction nucleotides: 5. Germline CDR1 SGHDN, CDR2 FVKESK. This chain's CDR3 is CASSPGGRQAFF. DNA for the CDR3: TGTGCCAGCAGCCCAGGGGGGAGACAAGCTTTCTTT.

In its sample, this clone is medium-sized. The V call is TRBV9, the J call TRBJ1-1, with TRBD1 matching 10 bases. The V gene end was trimmed by 1 base and the J gene end by 4 bases; junction bases not matched to a gene: 7. The CDR3 contains 16 residues. The V gene's germline CDR1 is SGDLS and CDR2 YYNGEE. CDR3 DNA sequence: TGTGCCAGCAGCGTATCCGGGACAGGGGCCGGCACTGAAGCTTTCTTT. It yields the protein CASSVSGTGAGTEAFF.

This clone came up a few times. This chain uses TRBV5-1 with TRBJ2-7, with 7 bases fitting TRBD1. Trimming cost V 8 bases and J 2 bases; bases outside gene matches: 4. The CDR3 length is 12 residues. Germline CDR1 reads SGHRS; CDR2 reads YFSETQ. The CDR3 DNA follows: TGCGCCAGTCAGGGGGAAGCCTACGAGCAGTACTTC. It yields the protein CASQGEAYEQYF.